This T cell receptor (beta chain) was observed in a study of T cell clones after liver transplantation (dated by TCRdb to the late 2010s). General notes on the study: The samples were obtained from ITN030ST, a randomized trial that attempted immunosuppression withdrawal within 2 years after liver transplantation. Blood samples were collected pre-transplant, pre-randomization before withdrawal, and post-randomization after either full withdrawal or failed withdrawal. Subjects received no induction therapy and standard immunosuppression until randomization at 12-24 months post-transplant. Tolerance was defined as complete withdrawal of immunosuppression for at least one year without a rise in liver enzymes beyond twice the upper limit of normal. Donor-reactive T cell clones were identified by TCRbeta sequencing following a pre-transplant mixed lymphocyte reaction and were subsequently tracked in post-transplant blood. Third party-reactive TCRbeta sequences from pre-transplant MLRs were also identified as an antigen-independent comparator for donor-reactive sequences. The study cohort included 8 liver transplant recipients, of whom 3 were classified as tolerant and 5 as non-tolerant. Of the eight recipients, a few were HCV-positive, while the remaining recipients had been transplanted for non-autoimmune, non-viral indications.

V is trimmed back by 3 bases and J by 5 bases, and the junction contains 9 bases that no gene match accounts for. From the germline V gene, CDR1 is SGHTA and CDR2 is FQGNSA. The CDR3 sequence holds 15 residues, the cysteine and phenylalanine included. Just the 45-base CDR3 DNA is kept, in frame starting at base 1. High-throughput TCRbeta CDR3 sequencing of frozen genomic DNA was performed by immunoSEQ, including PCR amplification, mapping, bias correction and internal controls. The authors' analysis ran thus. Only productive rearrangements were retained, and each unique TCRbeta sequence was defined by its CDR3 nucleotide sequence together with its V and J gene. A sequence counted as donor-reactive only if the sequence showed at least 5-fold expansion in CFSE-low cells compared with unstimulated pre-transplant cells and had a frequency of at least 0.01%. To ensure at least 90% detection power, minimum frequency thresholds were set for each subject based on that subject's lowest-template unstimulated sample. Jensen-Shannon divergence between the top 1000 TCRbeta sequences after and before transplant was used to measure repertoire turnover. Changes in detection of donor-reactive sequences were assessed with two-sided Fisher's exact tests. The source is immuneACCESS, and TCRdb retained only in-frame sequences with V and J called. Part of the clones is not carried over; for the studies checked, unresolved V genes explain less than half of this, and the remainder is unexplained. V and J calls plus clone size are reproduced from that table; the DNA served to infer D and trimming. Counted in this sample were over 45,000 clones; more than 65% of them appeared once. The ten largest make up about 10% of the sample.

Findings and caveats that apply to the study as a whole: Once repertoire turnover was taken into account, donor-reactive detection showed a significant reduction for CD4 in 7 of 8 subjects and for CD8 in 8 of 8. A significant post-transplant decrease in circulating donor-reactive CD4 TCRbeta sequences was observed in most of the 8 subjects, irrespective of tolerance or HCV status. Low numbers of available donor cells limited the measurable donor-reactive repertoire in a couple of subjects. Because allograft tissue specimens were not available, migration of donor-reactive T cells into the graft, rather than deletion, may have occurred. Because of small, heterogeneous patient numbers and non-standardized post-transplant time points, the conclusions were only preliminary. Donor-reactive sequences decreased more than third party-reactive sequences, which suggests partial antigen-specific deletion that was not related to withdrawal success.

Unstimulated PBMCs, after thawing, were stained for CD3, CD4 and CD8 and then FACS-sorted into CD3+CD4+ and CD3+CD8+ populations. Each of the 8 studied subjects was randomized to immunosuppression withdrawal. The Qiagen DNeasy Blood and Tissue Kit was used for isolation of genomic DNA. Points on this clone: Which antigen it targets is not known. No much larger clone exists at a distance of one base, and base qualities are not known.

The sequence joins TRBV7-2 to TRBJ1-2, and 7 junctional nucleotides match TRBD1. This receptor was taken from a human patient who received a liver transplant. After a transplant, the donor of the graft may account for some T cells. Sample: CD4+ T cells from blood, taken around 54 months after liver transplant. The CDR3 reads as follows: CASSLTGTVSYGYTF. In nucleotides, the sequence is TGTGCCAGCAGCTTGACCGGGACAGTTTCTTATGGCTACACCTTC. The CDR3, completed at both ends by the reference TRBV7-2 and TRBJ1-2 genes, gives the full variable domain GAGVSQSPSNKVTEKGKDVELRCDPISGHTALYWYRQSLGQGLEFLIYFQGNSAPDKSGLPSDRFSAERTGGSVSTLTIQRTQQEDSAVYLCASSLTGTVSYGYTFGSGTRLTVV.